The clone carrying this TCR beta chain was seen many times. Its antigen remains unidentified. 2 million unsorted PBMCs were stored in RNAlater at -80 °C before RNA extraction. These data are taken from a study of neurological immune-mediated disorders. The wider study: Of the 34 patients with multiple sclerosis, 31 had relapsing-remitting MS, whereas the remaining 3 had secondary progressive MS.

In TCRdb, the 5' RACE reads were re-called with MiXCR into one record per CDR3 protein. Among more than 50,000 distinct CDR3 sequences listed, roughly 3.9% were seen once. Points from the study as a whole: Phylogenetically, 18 of 34 multiple sclerosis patients' repertoires fell into one related-CDR3 cluster, a possible signature.

Trimming removed 1 base at V and 3 bases at J, with 15 bases between. Looked up from germline, CDR1 is SGHAT and CDR2 is FQNNGV. CDR3 length: 16 residues. Material: PBMCs. The chain recombines TRBV11-2 with TRBJ2-5; a possible D gene is TRBD1 (5 bases). This receptor was identified in a man between 25 and 39 years old with multiple sclerosis. CDR3 coding DNA: TGTGCCAGCAGCTTAGGGGGCCAGGGAAGGGAAGAGACCCAGTACTTC. Translated, it gives CASSLGGQGREETQYF.